This entry lists 25 T cell receptor beta chains sequenced from one sample in a study of blood T cell repertoires in COVID-19. The assay was immunoSEQ multiplex PCR, and TCRdb's table has in-frame clones only and misses some. The table has more than 200,000 clones, just over 85% seen once. Sequencing was done on a sample of peripheral blood. Receptors were obtained from a man aged 50 to 60 with COVID-19, enrolled during active disease.

The gene calls are TRBV11-2 and TRBJ1-4; TRBD1 matches at 12 bases. CDR1 SGHAT and CDR2 FQNNGV come from the germline V gene. Trimming removed 3 bases from V and 17 bases from J; junction bases left unmatched: 16. There are 16 residues in the CDR3. The CDR3 DNA sequence: TGTGCCAGCAGCTTTCTCCCGGGACAGGGGGCCCCAGGGACCTTTTTT. This encodes CASSFLPGQGAPGTFF.

The genes are TRBV5-1 and TRBJ2-3; 8 bases match TRBD1. The CDR3 has 16 residues. V shed 0 bases and J 3 bases; nucleotides not matched to a gene: 6. Per the germline V gene, CDR1 is SGHRS and CDR2 is YFSETQ. The CDR3: CASSLESRGLTDTQYF. CDR3 DNA sequence: TGCGCCAGCAGCTTGGAATCCAGGGGGCTGACAGATACGCAGTATTTT.

The chain employs TRBV5-1 and TRBJ2-3; 9 bases map to TRBD2. The CDR3 consists of 18 residues. The germline V gene encodes CDR1 SGHRS and CDR2 YFSETQ. J gave up 2 bases and V 4 bases, and 14 bases lay outside the gene matches. The CDR3 is CASSLGIAGGQATDTQYF. CDR3 coding DNA: TGCGCCAGCAGCCTTGGAATCGCGGGAGGGCAGGCCACAGATACGCAGTATTTT. Variable domain in full (rest from reference TRBV5-1 and TRBJ2-3): KAGVTQTPRYLIKTRGQQVTLSCSPISGHRSVSWYQQTPGQGLQFLFEYFSETQRNKGNFPGRFSGRQFSNSRSEMNVSTLELGDSALYLCASSLGIAGGQATDTQYFGPGTRLTVL.

This rearrangement joins TRBV7-3 to TRBJ2-3; possible D gene TRBD1, 6 bases. Per germline, CDR1 SGHTA and CDR2 FQGTGA. The germline V and J ends were trimmed by 4 bases and 1 base, with 15 bases remaining between them. The CDR3 covers 16 residues. The CDR3 here is CASSSDRDIRTDTQYF. The CDR3 DNA follows: TGTGCCAGCAGCTCAGACCGGGACATACGCACAGATACGCAGTATTTT.

The rearrangement links TRBV19 to TRBJ1-1; TRBD1 matches at 10 bases. The CDR3 has 14 amino acids. V dropped 3 bases and J dropped 11; count of bases not matched to a gene: 9. Germline assignment: CDR1 LNHDA and CDR2 SQIVND (reference sequence). CDR3 bases: TGTGCCAGTAGTATCGGGACAGGGGCGGATAGTGCTTTCTTT. Amino acid sequence: CASSIGTGADSAFF.

This rearrangement joins TRBV2 to TRBJ2-3; TRBD1 might be the D (6 bases). Per germline, CDR1 SNHLY and CDR2 FYNNEI. V lost 4 bases, J lost 3 bases, and 14 bases lay in between. The CDR3 spans 15 residues. CDR3 sequence (DNA): TGTGCCAGCAGTGGACAGGCCCTGGGGACAGATACGCAGTATTTT. Protein: CASSGQALGTDTQYF.

This clone was observed a few times. The V gene is TRBV5-5, the J gene TRBJ2-7; possibly TRBD2 for D (5 bases). Germline V gene data show CDR1 as SGHKS and CDR2 as YYEKEE (reference sequence). The CDR3 consists of 14 residues. The V end was cut by 0 bases, the J end by 6 bases, with 13 bases between. In nucleotides, the CDR3 is TGTGCCAGCAGCTTGGTGGGTACGGGGATCGAGCAGTACTTC. Its translation: CASSLVGTGIEQYF.

The V call is TRBV7-3, the J call TRBJ1-1; no clear D. This CDR3 comprises 13 residues. Trimming removed 5 bases from V and 3 bases from J, with 10 bases in between. Germline V gene lookup returns CDR1 SGHTA and CDR2 FQGTGA. The CDR3 DNA is TGTGCCAGCAGCCGTGGGAGGGACACTGAAGCTTTCTTT. Its translation is CASSRGRDTEAFF. The variable domain in full, with the rest retrieved from reference TRBV7-3 and TRBJ1-1, is GAGVSQTPSNKVTEKGKYVELRCDPISGHTALYWYRQSLGQGPEFLIYFQGTGAADDSGLPNDRFFAVRPEGSVSTLKIQRTERGDSAVYLCASSRGRDTEAFFGQGTRLTVV.

The gene calls are TRBV2 and TRBJ1-2, with 9 bases aligning to TRBD1. Germline V gene sequence: CDR1 SNHLY, CDR2 FYNNEI. The CDR3 has 14 residues. With 6 bases clipped from V and 8 bases from J, the junction kept 10 bases outside the gene matches. CDR3 nucleotide sequence: TGTGCCAGCAGCCTAGCGACAGGGGGAGGGGGCTACACCTTC. This encodes CASSLATGGGGYTF.

This chain links TRBV18 with TRBJ2-1, with 14 bases aligning to TRBD2. The CDR3 runs to 15 residues. J was trimmed by 5 bases and V by 3 bases; bases with no gene match: 0. Germline V gene sequence: CDR1 KGHSH, CDR2 LQKENI. The CDR3 nucleotides are TGTGCCAGCTCACCGACTAGCGGGGGGGACAATGAGCAGTTCTTC. Protein sequence: CASSPTSGGDNEQFF.

V is TRBV24-1 and J is TRBJ2-1; 10 bases map to TRBD1. This CDR3 is 12 amino acids long. Trimming removed 5 bases from V and 12 bases from J; junction bases left unmatched: 3. The germline V gene has CDR1 KGHDR and CDR2 SFDVKD. Written as DNA, the CDR3 is TGTGCCACCAGTGGGACAGGGGGTCGGCAGTTCTTC. Amino acid sequence: CATSGTGGRQFF.

This chain connects TRBV5-1 to TRBJ2-3; 8 bases align to TRBD1. CDR1 is SGHRS, CDR2 YFSETQ, per germline. CDR3 length: 15 amino acids. The junction had 6 bases not matched to a gene; V was cut back by 4 bases and J by 2 bases. The CDR3 region is CASSPTGAHTDTQYF. In nucleotides, the CDR3 is TGCGCCAGCAGCCCGACAGGGGCCCACACAGATACGCAGTATTTT.

The V call is TRBV9, the J call TRBJ2-7; D unresolved. The CDR3 has 15 amino acids. Trimming cost V 7 bases and J 6 bases, with 23 bases left between them. From germline, CDR1 is SGDLS and CDR2 YYNGEE. CDR3 sequence: CASSSGSPPTGEQYF. The CDR3 DNA follows: TGTGCCAGCTCGTCCGGCTCCCCCCCAACGGGCGAGCAGTACTTC.

This chain links TRBV5-1 with TRBJ2-1; the match to TRBD1 covers 10 bases. The CDR3 totals 15 residues. Trimming removed 7 bases from V and 7 bases from J; junction bases left unmatched: 11. CDR1 is SGHRS, CDR2 YFSETQ, per germline. This CDR3 reads CASGPLGTGENEQFF. CDR3 DNA: TGCGCCAGCGGACCTCTAGGGACAGGGGAGAATGAGCAGTTCTTC. The full variable domain, its missing parts supplied by reference TRBV5-1 and TRBJ2-1, is KAGVTQTPRYLIKTRGQQVTLSCSPISGHRSVSWYQQTPGQGLQFLFEYFSETQRNKGNFPGRFSGRQFSNSRSEMNVSTLELGDSALYLCASGPLGTGENEQFFGPGTRLTVL.

V usage is TRBV5-4 and J usage is TRBJ2-3; TRBD2 matches at 10 bases. The CDR3 is made up of 15 amino acids. The junction had 10 bases not matched to a gene; V was cut back by 6 bases and J by 6 bases. The V gene's germline CDR1 is SGHNT and CDR2 YYREEE (reference sequence). CDR3 nucleotides: TGTGCCAGCACTCCAACGAGCGGGGGGGCGGATACGCAGTATTTT. Its protein product is CASTPTSGGADTQYF.

The rearrangement links TRBV6-2 or TRBV6-3 to TRBJ2-7; D is perhaps TRBD1 (5 bases). Germline CDR1 and CDR2: MNHEY and SVGEGT. The V gene lost 5 bases and the J gene lost 2 bases, with 13 bases spanning the gap. This CDR3 is 14 amino acids long. The CDR3 coding sequence is TGTGCCAGCAGTCGTGACAGCCTTGCCTACGAGCAGTACTTC. Translating gives CASSRDSLAYEQYF.

This clone was picked up a small number of times. The V gene is TRBV15, the J gene TRBJ2-2; 12 positions match TRBD2. The CDR3 extends over 17 amino acids. CDR1 LNHNV and CDR2 YYDKDF come from the germline V gene (reference sequence). Trimming cost V 2 bases and J 1 base; bases outside gene matches: 2. The CDR3 loop reads CATSRILAGGNTGELFF. DNA of the CDR3: TGTGCCACCAGCAGAATACTAGCGGGGGGGAACACCGGGGAGCTGTTTTTT.

The rearrangement joins TRBV28 to TRBJ2-7; 11 nucleotides agree with TRBD2. Per germline, CDR1 MDHEN and CDR2 SYDVKM. The CDR3 loop spans 15 amino acids. The V gene end was trimmed by 6 bases and the J gene end by 6 bases; junction bases not matched to a gene: 10. This chain's CDR3 is CASRSFSGGAAEQYF. CDR3 nucleotide sequence: TGTGCCAGCAGGTCTTTTAGCGGGGGGGCGGCCGAGCAGTACTTC.

This clone occurred once. The chain employs TRBV5-1 and TRBJ1-5; D is perhaps TRBD1 (6 bases). CDR1 and CDR2 (germline): SGHRS, YFSETQ. Trimming took off 5 bases at V and 8 bases at J, with 14 bases between the two ends. The CDR3 extends over 13 amino acids. CDR3 in DNA: TGCGCCAGCAGATTCAGGGAGGGGGAGCCCCAGCATTTT. It encodes CASRFREGEPQHF.

This chain connects TRBV5-5 to TRBJ1-2; 7 nucleotides line up with TRBD1. Germline V lookup: CDR1 SGHKS, CDR2 YYEKEE (reference sequence). The CDR3 is 15 amino acids. Unmatched junction bases numbered 5, after V lost 0 bases and J lost 3 bases. The CDR3 spells CASSLEIQGDYGYTF. The CDR3 DNA is TGTGCCAGCAGCTTGGAAATCCAGGGGGACTATGGCTACACCTTC.

V usage is TRBV5-5 and J usage is TRBJ2-1, with D tentatively TRBD2 (7 bases). Trimming removed 2 bases at V and 6 bases at J, with 15 bases between. CDR1 SGHKS and CDR2 YYEKEE come from the germline V gene (reference sequence). The CDR3 runs to 15 residues. This chain's CDR3 is CASSLGAGAANEQFF. The CDR3 nucleotides are TGTGCCAGCAGCTTAGGGGCGGGGGCCGCCAATGAGCAGTTCTTC.

This clone was seen only once. The chain joins TRBV2 to TRBJ2-4; 9 nucleotides line up with TRBD1. J was trimmed by 0 bases and V by 6 bases; bases with no gene match: 18. Per the germline V gene, CDR1 is SNHLY and CDR2 is FYNNEI. This CDR3 contains 20 residues. The CDR3 nucleotides are TGTGCCAGCAGGAACCACCATCCGGACAGGGGTGTTGCAGCCAAAAACATTCAGTACTTC. Its translation is CASRNHHPDRGVAAKNIQYF.

V and J are TRBV7-6 and TRBJ2-1; D uncertain. CDR1 and CDR2 (germline): SGHVS, FNYEAQ. V lost 4 bases to trimming and J lost 5 bases, with 15 bases between them. CDR3 size: 15 residues. CDR3 residues: CASSSLSHRDNEQFF. As DNA, the CDR3 is TGTGCCAGCAGCTCCCTTAGTCACAGAGACAATGAGCAGTTCTTC.

This clone was seen more than once but under ten times. The rearrangement joins TRBV7-8 to TRBJ2-1; 9 positions match TRBD2. Trimming cost V 1 base and J 7 bases; bases outside gene matches: 11. Germline V lookup: CDR1 SGHVS, CDR2 FQNEAQ. The CDR3 runs to 17 residues. CDR3 nucleotide sequence: TGTGCCAGCAGCTTAGGGGGAGGGACTAGCCCCTCAAATGAGCAGTTCTTC. It encodes CASSLGGGTSPSNEQFF.

The genes are TRBV28 and TRBJ1-5, with 10 bases identical to TRBD1. Trimming took 5 bases from V and 4 from J; bases not matched to a gene: 8. The CDR3 extends over 16 amino acids. The V gene's germline CDR1 is MDHEN and CDR2 SYDVKM. The CDR3 DNA reads TGTGCCAGCAGTACACCTGGGACAGGGGAGAATCAGCCCCAGCATTTT. This encodes CASSTPGTGENQPQHF.